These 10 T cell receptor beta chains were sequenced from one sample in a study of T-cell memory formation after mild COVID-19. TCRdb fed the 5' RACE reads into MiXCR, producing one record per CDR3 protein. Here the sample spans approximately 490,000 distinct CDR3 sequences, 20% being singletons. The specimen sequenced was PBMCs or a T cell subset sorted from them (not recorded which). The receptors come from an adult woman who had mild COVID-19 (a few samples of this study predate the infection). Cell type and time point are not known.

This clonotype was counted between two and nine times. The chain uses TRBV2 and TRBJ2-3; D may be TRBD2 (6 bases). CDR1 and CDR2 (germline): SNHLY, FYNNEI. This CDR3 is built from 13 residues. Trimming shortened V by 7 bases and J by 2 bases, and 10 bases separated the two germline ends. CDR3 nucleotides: TGTGCCAGCAACGTAGCGGTCACAGATACGCAGTATTTT. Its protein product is CASNVAVTDTQYF.

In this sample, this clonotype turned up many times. This CDR3 reads CASSPWTGGNYGYTF. DNA for the CDR3: TGTGCCAGCAGTCCATGGACAGGGGGGAACTATGGCTACACCTTC. This chain uses TRBV6-6 with TRBJ1-2, with 10 bases lining up with TRBD1. Germline V CDR1 and CDR2: MNHNY, SVGAGI (reference sequence). J gave up 2 bases and V 5 bases, and 5 bases lay outside the gene matches. This CDR3 has 15 residues.

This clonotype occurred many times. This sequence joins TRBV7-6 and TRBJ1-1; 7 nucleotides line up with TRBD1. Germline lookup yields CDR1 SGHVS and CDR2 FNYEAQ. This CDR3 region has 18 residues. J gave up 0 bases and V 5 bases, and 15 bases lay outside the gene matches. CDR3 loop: CASSPFLGTAIMNTEAFF. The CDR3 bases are TGTGCCAGCAGCCCCTTCCTGGGGACAGCTATTATGAACACTGAAGCTTTCTTT.

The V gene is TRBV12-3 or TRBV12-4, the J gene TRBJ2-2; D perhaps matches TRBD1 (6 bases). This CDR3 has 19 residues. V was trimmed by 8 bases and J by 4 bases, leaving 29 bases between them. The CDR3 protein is CASRREITTRGRGTGELFF. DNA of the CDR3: TGTGCCAGCCGCAGGGAAATAACTACCAGGGGCCGGGGCACCGGGGAGCTGTTTTTT.

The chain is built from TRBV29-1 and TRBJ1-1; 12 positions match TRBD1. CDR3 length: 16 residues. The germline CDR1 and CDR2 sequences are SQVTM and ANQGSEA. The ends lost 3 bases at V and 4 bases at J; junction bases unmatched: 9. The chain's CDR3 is CSVEGGTGGSSTEAFF. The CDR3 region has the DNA TGCAGCGTTGAGGGAGGGACAGGGGGCTCTAGCACTGAAGCTTTCTTT.

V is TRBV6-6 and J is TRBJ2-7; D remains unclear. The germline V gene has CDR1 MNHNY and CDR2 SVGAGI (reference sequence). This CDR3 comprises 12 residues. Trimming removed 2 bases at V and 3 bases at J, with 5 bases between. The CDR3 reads CASSYTSYEQYF. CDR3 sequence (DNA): TGTGCCAGCAGTTACACAAGCTACGAGCAGTACTTC.

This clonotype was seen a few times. CDR3 residues: CASSWPEGAEQYF. The CDR3 region has the DNA TGCGCCAGCAGCTGGCCGGAAGGGGCCGAGCAGTACTTC. The rearrangement joins TRBV5-1 to TRBJ2-7; maybe TRBD1 (5 bases). Germline values: CDR1 SGHRS, CDR2 YFSETQ. Trimming pared 3 bases from V and 6 bases from J, leaving 13 bases between. This CDR3 has 13 amino acids.

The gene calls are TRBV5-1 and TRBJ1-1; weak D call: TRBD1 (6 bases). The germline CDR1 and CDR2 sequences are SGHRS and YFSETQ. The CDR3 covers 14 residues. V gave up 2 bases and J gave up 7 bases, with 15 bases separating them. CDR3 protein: CASSLGQRGGEAFF. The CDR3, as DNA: TGCGCCAGCAGCTTAGGACAGCGAGGGGGTGAAGCTTTCTTT.

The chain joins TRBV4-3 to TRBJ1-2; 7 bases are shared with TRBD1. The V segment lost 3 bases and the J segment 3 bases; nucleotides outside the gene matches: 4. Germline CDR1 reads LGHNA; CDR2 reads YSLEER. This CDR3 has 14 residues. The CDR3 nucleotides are TGCGCCAGCAGCCAGCCGGGACAGCACTATGGCTACACCTTC. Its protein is CASSQPGQHYGYTF.

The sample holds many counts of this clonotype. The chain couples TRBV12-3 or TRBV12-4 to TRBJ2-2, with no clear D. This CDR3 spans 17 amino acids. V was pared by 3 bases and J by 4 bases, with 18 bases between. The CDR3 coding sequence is TGTGCCAGCAGTTTTACCCAGGACGGACCTTTCACCGGGGAGCTGTTTTTT. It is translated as CASSFTQDGPFTGELFF.